This TCR beta chain comes out of a study of blood T cell repertoires in COVID-19. Study context: Samples representing acute and convalescent COVID-19 were sourced from the United States, Italy and Spain. From T cells, B-cell-depleted T cells, or PBMCs came the material, which was cDNA or gDNA.

Per the authors' pipeline: Amplifying reference gene primers gave estimates of nucleated cell counts. Clones were read by immunoSEQ multiplex PCR, and TCRdb kept only the in-frame ones, dropping some. That table furnishes V, J and clone size, whereas the DNA furnished D and trimming. Of about 46,000 clones in the sample, approximately 89% are singletons; the top ten hold less than 8.5%. This clone was counted a single time. The receptor was isolated from a man aged 50 to 60 with acute or convalescent COVID-19. The sequenced sample was peripheral blood.

The CDR3 DNA sequence: TGTGCCAGCAGGACGGACAGGGAAACGGGCACTGAAGCTTTCTTT. Its protein product is CASRTDRETGTEAFF. V and J are TRBV2 and TRBJ1-1; 8 nucleotides match TRBD1. The ends lost 6 bases at V and 4 bases at J; junction bases unmatched: 10. CDR3 length equals 15 residues. The germline CDR1 and CDR2 sequences are SNHLY and FYNNEI.